This entry is about one T cell receptor beta chain. No antigen is known for it. No base quality values were provided; no much bigger clone lies one nucleotide off. This record comes from a study of Ad26.COV2.S vaccination and SARS-CoV-2 variants (dated by TCRdb to the early 2020s). Context from the whole study: TCRbeta repertoire sequencing served as the tool for gauging how specific and how broad the SARS-CoV-2-reactive T cell receptors were following Ad26.COV2.S vaccination. A total of 32 samples were included in the TCR-sequenced set, comprising around 19 Ad26.COV2.S vaccine recipients, 5 placebo recipients and 8 SARS-CoV-2 convalescent individuals.

Read against the paper, the sample's time point label means: individuals recovered from natural SARS-CoV-2 infection. The immunoSEQ Assay was used to sequence TCRbeta CDR3 regions. After extraction, genomic DNA underwent amplification by bias-controlled multiplex PCR, followed by high-throughput sequencing. In the authors' own workflow: To quantify the absolute abundance of every unique TCRbeta CDR3 region, sequences were collapsed and filtered. T cell fraction was estimated by normalizing TCRbeta template counts to usable DNA, which was measured by amplifying reference genes present in all nucleated cells. Repertoire TCRs were annotated as SARS-CoV-2-specific when V gene, CDR3 amino acid sequence and J gene were exactly matched to a known reactive TCR set. MIRA supplied the reference SARS-CoV-2 TCR set, which was filtered for enrichment in COVID-19-positive ImmuneCODE repertoires so that public or cross-reactive TCRs were removed. Using the MIRA antigens, annotated TCRs were further analysed by specific ORF or by position within an ORF. Depth was the summed frequency of annotated unique rearrangements, while breadth was defined as annotated unique rearrangements over total unique productive rearrangements. Two-sided Wilcoxon rank-sum tests were used to compare TCR breadth between groups. TCRdb carries this immuneACCESS record with in-frame sequences only. Its versions omit some clonotypes, under half of them owing to an unresolved V gene in the studies checked, with the rest unexplained. The V and J calls and clone size were taken over from that table, and D and trimming were inferred from the DNA. The table for this sample lists about 350,000 clones; about 91% of them were counted only once. The ten most abundant clones make up around 4% of the sample.

The paper's findings and limits, for the study overall: Vaccine and placebo recipients had comparable non-spike TCR breadth, which fits with the vaccine containing only spike. Substantial breadth of spike-specific CD8+ and CD4+ T cell responses was reported after vaccination. Higher spike-specific TCR breadth was observed in Ad26.COV2.S recipients than in placebo recipients (P = 0.0014). The authors noted that total T cell responses may have been underestimated by the TCR breadth and depth analyses.

Including the terminal cysteine and phenylalanine, the CDR3 comprises 12 residues. The entry retains the CDR3 DNA only, 36 bases that are in frame from base 1. The junction carries 6 bases between V and J, which are trimmed by 6 bases and 3 bases respectively. The source material was peripheral blood, sampled after recovery from COVID-19. The receptor comes from a human donor who had recovered from COVID-19. This sequence uses TRBV12-3 or TRBV12-4 and TRBJ1-5; no D gene can be assigned with confidence. Here the CDR3 is given as CASREANQPQHF. The sequenced DNA is TGTGCCAGCAGAGAAGCCAATCAGCCCCAGCATTTT.